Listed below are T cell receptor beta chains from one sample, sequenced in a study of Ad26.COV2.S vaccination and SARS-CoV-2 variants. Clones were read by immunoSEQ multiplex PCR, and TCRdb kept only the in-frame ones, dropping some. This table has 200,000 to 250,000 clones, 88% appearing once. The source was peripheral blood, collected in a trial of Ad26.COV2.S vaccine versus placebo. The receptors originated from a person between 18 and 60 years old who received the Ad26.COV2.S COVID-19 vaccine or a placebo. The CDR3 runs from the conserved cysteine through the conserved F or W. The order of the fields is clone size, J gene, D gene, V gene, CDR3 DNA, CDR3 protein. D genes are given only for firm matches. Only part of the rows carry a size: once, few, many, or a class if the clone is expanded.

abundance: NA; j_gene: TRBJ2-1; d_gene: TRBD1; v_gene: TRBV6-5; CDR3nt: TGTGCCAGCAGGAACACAGGGGCGCTCGCCAATGAGCAGTTCTTC; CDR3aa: CASRNTGALANEQFF
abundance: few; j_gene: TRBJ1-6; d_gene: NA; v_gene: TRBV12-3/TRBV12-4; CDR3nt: TGTGCCAGCAGGGTGACTAGGGATTCACCCCTCCACTTT; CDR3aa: CASRVTRDSPLHF
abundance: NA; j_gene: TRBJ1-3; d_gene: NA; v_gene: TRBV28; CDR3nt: TGTGCCAGCAGTTGGGGAAACTCTGGAAACACCATATATTTT; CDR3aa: CASSWGNSGNTIYF
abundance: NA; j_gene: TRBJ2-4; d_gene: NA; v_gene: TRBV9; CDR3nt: TGTGCCAGCAGCGTAGACCCCGTAGCCAAAAACATTCAGTACTTC; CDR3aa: CASSVDPVAKNIQYF
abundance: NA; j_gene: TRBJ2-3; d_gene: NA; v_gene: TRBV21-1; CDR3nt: TGTGCCAGCAGCAAAGTTCGAGTCGGCCCGGGAGATACGCAGTATTTT; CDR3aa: CASSKVRVGPGDTQYF
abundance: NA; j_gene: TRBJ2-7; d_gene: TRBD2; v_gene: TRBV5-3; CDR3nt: TGTGCCAGAAGCTTCTATACCGGGACTAGCGCCTCCTACGAGCAGTACTTC; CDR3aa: CARSFYTGTSASYEQYF
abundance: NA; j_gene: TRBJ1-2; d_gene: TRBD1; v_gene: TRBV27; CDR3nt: TGTGCCAGCAGTTTATGGGGGACAGGGTATGGCTACACCTTC; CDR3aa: CASSLWGTGYGYTF
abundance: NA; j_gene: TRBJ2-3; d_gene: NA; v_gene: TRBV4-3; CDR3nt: TGCGCCAGCAGCCAAGGCGATGGGGATACGCAGTATTTT; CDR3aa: CASSQGDGDTQYF
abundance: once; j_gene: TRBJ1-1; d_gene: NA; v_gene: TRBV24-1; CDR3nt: TGTGCCACCAGTGCCCGAGGGCTTGACGGAACTGAAGCTTTCTTT; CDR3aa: CATSARGLDGTEAFF
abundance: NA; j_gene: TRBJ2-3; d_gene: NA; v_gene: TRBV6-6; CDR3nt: TGTGCCAGCAGGGTAGGGGCACCCAGCACAGATACGCAGTATTTT; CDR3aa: CASRVGAPSTDTQYF